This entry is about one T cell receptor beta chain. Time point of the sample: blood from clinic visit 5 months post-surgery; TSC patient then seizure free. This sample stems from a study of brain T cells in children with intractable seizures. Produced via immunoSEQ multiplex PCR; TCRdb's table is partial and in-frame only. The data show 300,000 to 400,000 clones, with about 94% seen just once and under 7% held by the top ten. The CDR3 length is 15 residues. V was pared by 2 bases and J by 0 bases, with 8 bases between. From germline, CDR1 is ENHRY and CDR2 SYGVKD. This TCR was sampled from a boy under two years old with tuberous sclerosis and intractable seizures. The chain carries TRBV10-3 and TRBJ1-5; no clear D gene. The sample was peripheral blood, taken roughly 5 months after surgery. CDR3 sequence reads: CAISENGYSNQPQHF. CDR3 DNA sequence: TGTGCCATCAGTGAGAACGGCTATAGCAATCAGCCCCAGCATTTT.